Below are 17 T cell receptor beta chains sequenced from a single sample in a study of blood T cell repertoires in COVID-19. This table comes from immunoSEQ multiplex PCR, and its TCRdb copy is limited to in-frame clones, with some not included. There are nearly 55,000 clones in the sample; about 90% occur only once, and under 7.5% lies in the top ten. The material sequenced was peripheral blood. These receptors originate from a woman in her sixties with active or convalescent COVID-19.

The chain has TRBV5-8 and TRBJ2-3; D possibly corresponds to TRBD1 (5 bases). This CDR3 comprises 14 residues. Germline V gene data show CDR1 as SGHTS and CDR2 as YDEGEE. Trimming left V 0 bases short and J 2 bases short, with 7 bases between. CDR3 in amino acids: CASSLGQYTDTQYF. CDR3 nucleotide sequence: TGTGCCAGCAGCTTGGGACAGTACACAGATACGCAGTATTTT.

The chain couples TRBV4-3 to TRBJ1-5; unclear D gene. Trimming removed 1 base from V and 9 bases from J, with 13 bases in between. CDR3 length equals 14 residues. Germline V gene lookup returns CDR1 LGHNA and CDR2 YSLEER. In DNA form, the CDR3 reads TGCGCCAGCAGCCAAGGTGAGGGCCGGGGGCCCCAGCATTTT. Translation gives CASSQGEGRGPQHF.

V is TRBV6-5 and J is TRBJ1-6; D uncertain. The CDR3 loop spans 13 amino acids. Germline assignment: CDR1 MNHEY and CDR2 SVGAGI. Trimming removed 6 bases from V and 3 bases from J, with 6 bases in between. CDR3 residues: CASRRDYNSPLHF. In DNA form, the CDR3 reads TGTGCCAGCAGACGGGACTATAATTCACCCCTCCACTTT.

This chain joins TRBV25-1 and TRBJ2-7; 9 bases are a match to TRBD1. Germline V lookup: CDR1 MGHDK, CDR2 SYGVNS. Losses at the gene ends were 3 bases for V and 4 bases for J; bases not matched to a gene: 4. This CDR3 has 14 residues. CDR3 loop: CASSDPQGAYEQYF. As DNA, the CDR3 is TGTGCCAGCAGTGATCCACAGGGGGCATACGAGCAGTACTTC.

In DNA form, the CDR3 reads TGCGCCAGCAGCCAACCCCTAGGAGGACTCATGAACACTGAAGCTTTCTTT. Its protein is CASSQPLGGLMNTEAFF. V and J are TRBV4-1 and TRBJ1-1; D uncertain. Germline lookup yields CDR1 MGHRA and CDR2 YSYEKL. The CDR3 has 17 amino acids. V gave up 2 bases and J gave up 0 bases, with 16 bases separating them.

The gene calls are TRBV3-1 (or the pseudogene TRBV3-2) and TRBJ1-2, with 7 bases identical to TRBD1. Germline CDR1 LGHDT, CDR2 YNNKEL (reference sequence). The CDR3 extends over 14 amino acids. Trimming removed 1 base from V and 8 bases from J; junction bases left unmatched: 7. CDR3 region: CASSQGTGETGYTF. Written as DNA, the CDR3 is TGTGCCAGCAGCCAAGGGACAGGAGAGACCGGCTACACCTTC.

The CDR3 coding sequence is TGCGCCAGCAGCCCTTTGACTAGCTCTACCTACAATGAGCAGTTCTTC. Translated: CASSPLTSSTYNEQFF. J is TRBJ2-1 and V is TRBV4-1; 7 bases match TRBD2. In germline, CDR1 is MGHRA, CDR2 YSYEKL. The J segment lost 2 bases and the V segment lost 4 bases, leaving 8 bases of the junction unmatched. The CDR3 covers 16 residues.

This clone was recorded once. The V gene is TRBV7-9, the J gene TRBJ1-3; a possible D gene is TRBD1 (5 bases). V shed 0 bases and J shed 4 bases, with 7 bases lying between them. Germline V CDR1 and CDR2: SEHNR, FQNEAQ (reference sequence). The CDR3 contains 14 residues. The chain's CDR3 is CASSLAGAGNTIYF. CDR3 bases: TGTGCCAGCAGCTTAGCAGGGGCCGGAAACACCATATATTTT.

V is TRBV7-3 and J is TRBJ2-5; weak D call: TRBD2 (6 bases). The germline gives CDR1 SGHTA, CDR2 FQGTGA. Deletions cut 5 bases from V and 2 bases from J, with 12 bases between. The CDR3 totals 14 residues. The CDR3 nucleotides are TGTGCCAGCAGCCCTGGGACTGGGCAAGAGACCCAGTACTTC. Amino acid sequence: CASSPGTGQETQYF.

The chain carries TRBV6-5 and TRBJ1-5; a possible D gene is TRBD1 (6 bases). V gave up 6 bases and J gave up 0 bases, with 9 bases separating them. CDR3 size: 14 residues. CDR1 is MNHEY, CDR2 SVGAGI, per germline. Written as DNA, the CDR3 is TGTGCCAGCAGGGGGGCTTATAGCAATCAGCCCCAGCATTTT. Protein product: CASRGAYSNQPQHF.

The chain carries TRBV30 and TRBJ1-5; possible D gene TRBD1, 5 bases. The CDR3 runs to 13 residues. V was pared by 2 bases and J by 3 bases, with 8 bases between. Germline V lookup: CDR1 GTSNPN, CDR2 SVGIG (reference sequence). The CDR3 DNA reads TGTGCCTGGAGTCAGGGCTTCAATCAGCCCCAGCATTTT. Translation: CAWSQGFNQPQHF. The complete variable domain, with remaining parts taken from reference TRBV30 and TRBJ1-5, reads SQTIHQWPATLVQPVGSPLSLECTVEGTSNPNLYWYRQAAGRGLQLLFYSVGIGQISSEVPQNLSASRPQDRQFILSSKKLLLSDSGFYLCAWSQGFNQPQHFGDGTRLSIL.

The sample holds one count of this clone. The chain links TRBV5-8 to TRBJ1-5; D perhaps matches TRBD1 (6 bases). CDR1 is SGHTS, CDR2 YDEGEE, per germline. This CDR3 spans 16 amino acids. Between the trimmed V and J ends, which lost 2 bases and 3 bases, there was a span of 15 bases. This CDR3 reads CASSFGETGHNQPQHF. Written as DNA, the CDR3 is TGTGCCAGCAGCTTTGGGGAAACAGGGCACAATCAGCCCCAGCATTTT. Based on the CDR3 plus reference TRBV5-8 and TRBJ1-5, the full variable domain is EAGVTQSPTHLIKTRGQQATLRCSPISGHTSVYWYQQALGLGLQFLLWYDEGEERNRGNFPPRFSGRQFPNYSSELNVNALELEDSALYLCASSFGETGHNQPQHFGDGTRLSIL.

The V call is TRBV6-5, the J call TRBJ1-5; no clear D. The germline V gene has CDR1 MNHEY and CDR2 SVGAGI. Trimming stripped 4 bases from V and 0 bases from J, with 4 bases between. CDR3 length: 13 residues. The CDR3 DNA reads TGTGCCAGCAGTTCGGTTAGCAATCAGCCCCAGCATTTT. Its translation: CASSSVSNQPQHF.

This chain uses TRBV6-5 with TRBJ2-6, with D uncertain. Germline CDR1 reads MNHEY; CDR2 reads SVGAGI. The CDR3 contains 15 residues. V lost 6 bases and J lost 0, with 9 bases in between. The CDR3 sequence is CASSQQYSGANVLTF. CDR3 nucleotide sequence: TGTGCCAGCAGCCAACAGTACTCTGGGGCCAACGTCCTGACTTTC.

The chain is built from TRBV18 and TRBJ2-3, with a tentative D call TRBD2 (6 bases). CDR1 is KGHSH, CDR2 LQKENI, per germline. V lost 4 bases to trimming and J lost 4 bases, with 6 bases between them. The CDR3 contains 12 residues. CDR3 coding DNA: TGTGCCAGCTCACGCGGGGCAGATACGCAGTATTTT. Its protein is CASSRGADTQYF.

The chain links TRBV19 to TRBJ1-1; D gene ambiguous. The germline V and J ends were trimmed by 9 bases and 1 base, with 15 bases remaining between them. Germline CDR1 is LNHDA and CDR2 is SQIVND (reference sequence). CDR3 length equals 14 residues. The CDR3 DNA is TGTGCCAGCAAAGAACTGGGCCCGAACACTGAAGCTTTCTTT. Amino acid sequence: CASKELGPNTEAFF.

The CDR3 DNA sequence: TGCGCCAGCTCCGCGGGCTTTGGCTACACCTTC. Amino acids: CASSAGFGYTF. The rearrangement uses TRBV4-1 and TRBJ1-2; D is undetermined. The CDR3 is 11 residues long. Germline V CDR1 and CDR2: MGHRA, YSYEKL. The germline V and J ends were trimmed by 8 bases and 7 bases, with 11 bases remaining between them.